Following are 8 T cell receptor beta chains from one sample sequenced in a study of shared clonotypes between healthy human individuals. The repertoire was sequenced with immunoSEQ multiplex PCR; TCRdb's copy has only in-frame clones and lacks some. The repertoire has some 1.5 million clones, around 98% of them found once; the top ten carry approximately 0.44%. The sequenced material came from naive CD4+ T cells sorted from blood. Regarding subset: CD45RA+ positively selected. Receptors originate from a man aged 25 to 40 in good health.

The V and J genes are TRBV7-3 and TRBJ2-5, with 7 bases that match TRBD2. The V gene's germline CDR1 is SGHTA and CDR2 FQGTGA. The CDR3 runs 14 residues. V shed 5 bases, J shed 4 bases, and the junction held 7 bases outside the gene matches. The CDR3 sequence is CASSHGRGLETQYF. CDR3 bases: TGTGCCAGCAGCCATGGGCGGGGGTTAGAGACCCAGTACTTC.

V is TRBV27 and J is TRBJ1-4, with 12 bases identical to TRBD1. This CDR3 region has 16 residues. Looked up from germline, CDR1 is MNHEY and CDR2 is SMNVEV (reference sequence). The J segment lost 5 bases and the V segment lost 2 bases, leaving 3 bases of the junction unmatched. The CDR3 DNA is TGTGCCAGCAGTTTAGGGACAGGGGGCGTGAATGAAAAACTGTTTTTT. It encodes CASSLGTGGVNEKLFF.

The V gene is TRBV28, the J gene TRBJ2-7; D is perhaps TRBD1 or TRBD2 (5 bases each). This CDR3 region has 13 residues. V shed 4 bases and J shed 7 bases, with 14 bases lying between them. CDR1 is MDHEN, CDR2 SYDVKM, per germline. The CDR3 loop is CASSWGRGGEQYF. The CDR3 DNA reads as TGTGCCAGCAGTTGGGGACGGGGCGGGGAGCAGTACTTC.

The rearrangement uses TRBV7-2 and TRBJ2-5, with D maybe TRBD2 (6 bases). CDR1 is SGHTA, CDR2 FQGNSA, per germline. The CDR3 length is 15 residues. Deletions cut 5 bases from V and 0 bases from J, with 13 bases between. For the CDR3, the DNA is TGTGCCAGCAGCAGGAGCGGGCCGAACCAAGAGACCCAGTACTTC. It specifies CASSRSGPNQETQYF.

The CDR3 region is CASNRASGRAEYF. In nucleotides, the CDR3 is TGTGCCAGCAATCGCGCTAGCGGGAGGGCCGAGTATTTT. The chain uses TRBV6-6 and TRBJ2-3; TRBD2 agrees at 12 bases. Germline loops: CDR1 MNHNY, CDR2 SVGAGI (reference sequence). The CDR3 totals 13 residues. Germline trimming cut 7 bases from V and 13 bases from J; bases unmatched to any gene: 9.

This chain uses TRBV19 with TRBJ2-5, with TRBD2 matching 13 bases. Germline-derived CDR1 and CDR2 are LNHDA and SQIVND (reference sequence). The V segment lost 7 bases and the J segment 3 bases; nucleotides outside the gene matches: 8. The CDR3 runs 16 residues. CDR3 DNA sequence: TGTGCCAGTACGGGGACTAGCGGGAACGTAAAAGAGACCCAGTACTTC. Protein product: CASTGTSGNVKETQYF.

J is TRBJ1-5 and V is TRBV19; D is possibly TRBD1 (5 bases). Deletions cut 6 bases from V and 3 bases from J, with 15 bases between. Germline CDR1 and CDR2: LNHDA and SQIVND (reference sequence). The CDR3 totals 15 residues. The CDR3: CASSLPDRFNQPQHF. The CDR3 coding sequence is TGTGCCAGTAGCCTACCCGACAGATTCAATCAGCCCCAGCATTTT. Complete variable domain (other parts from reference TRBV19 and TRBJ1-5): DGGITQSPKYLFRKEGQNVTLSCEQNLNHDAMYWYRQDPGQGLRLIYYSQIVNDFQKGDIAEGYSVSREKKESFPLTVTSAQKNPTAFYLCASSLPDRFNQPQHFGDGTRLSIL.

This chain links TRBV5-6 with TRBJ1-2; 7 bases are shared with TRBD1. Trimming took 5 bases from V and 8 from J; bases not matched to a gene: 12. Germline V gene data show CDR1 as SGHDT and CDR2 as YYEEEE. The length of the CDR3 is 14 residues. The CDR3 region is CASRGWTGRSGYTF. The DNA of the CDR3 is TGTGCCAGCAGGGGTTGGACAGGCCGGAGCGGCTACACCTTC.